Listed here are 2 T cell receptor beta chains from one sample, sequenced in a study of blood T cell repertoires in COVID-19. The protocol was immunoSEQ multiplex PCR, while the TCRdb copy is restricted to in-frame clones and leaves out a portion. This sample has nearly 250,000 clones; 86% occur once, and the top ten carry around 2.1%. Sequenced material: PBMCs or T cells enriched from blood (not recorded which). The receptors here all came from a woman between 50 and 59 years old who had recovered from COVID-19.

This rearrangement joins TRBV19 to TRBJ1-6, with TRBD1 identical over 9 bases. From germline, CDR1 is LNHDA and CDR2 SQIVND (reference sequence). This CDR3 comprises 13 residues. The V gene end was trimmed by 6 bases and the J gene end by 8 bases; junction bases not matched to a gene: 2. The CDR3 nucleotides are TGTGCCAGTAGGCGACAGGGGGATTCACCCCTCCACTTT. As protein: CASRRQGDSPLHF.

The J gene is TRBJ1-5, the V gene TRBV19; weak D call: TRBD1 (5 bases). The germline CDR1 and CDR2 sequences are LNHDA and SQIVND (reference sequence). Trimming shortened V by 1 base and J by 5 bases, and 12 bases separated the two germline ends. This CDR3 has 15 amino acids. CDR3 in DNA: TGTGCCAGTAGTATAGGCACAGGACCCTATCAGCCCCAGCATTTT. Residues: CASSIGTGPYQPQHF.